This TCR beta chain came from a study of T cells after yellow fever vaccination. Using its own MiXCR run on the 5' RACE reads, TCRdb lists one record per CDR3 protein. Here the sample spans some 560,000 distinct CDR3 sequences, about a sixth being singletons. There are 16 residues in the CDR3. The V gene's germline CDR1 is SGHVS and CDR2 FQNEAQ. V gave up 4 bases and J gave up 0 bases, with 15 bases separating them. Whole-study results and caveats: Post-booster reappearance was seen for most primary-vaccination clones (around 96% CD4, roughly 86% CD8). A small proportion of clonotypes was detected in both the CD4 and CD8 compartments. Contamination of FACS-sorted repertoires by abundant clonotypes from the bulk population could occur.

This clonotype was counted a few times. Its antigen is currently unknown. The V and J genes are TRBV7-8 and TRBJ1-1, with D tentatively TRBD1 (5 bases). The sequence derives from a man in his late teens or twenties who received the YFV17D yellow fever vaccine. Here the sequenced sample was PBMCs, taken 5 to 6 days after the first yellow fever vaccination. CDR3 residues: CASSWGGRELNTEAFF. CDR3 sequence (DNA): TGTGCCAGCAGCTGGGGGGGTCGGGAACTGAACACTGAAGCTTTCTTT.